This T cell receptor (beta chain) comes out of a study of blood T cell repertoires in COVID-19 (TCRdb year 2020). General notes on the study: Samples from collaborators originated in the United States, Italy and Spain and spanned both the acute and convalescent phases of COVID-19. The material from the prospective study consisted of cDNA or gDNA derived from T cells, B-cell-depleted T cells, or PBMCs. The dataset comprised deeply sampled blood TCRbeta repertoires from subjects exposed to, actively infected with, or recovered from COVID-19. The repertoires were released in a freely available public database meant as a resource for research on the immune response to SARS-CoV-2. Samples came from the ongoing ImmuneRACE study (first 160 participants) plus 1,254 subjects from 6 global collaborators. Nearly every sample came with metadata listing a de-identified subject ID, COVID-19 status, age in years and sex. HLA class I and class II types, where available, came from metadata supplied by the sample provider rather than from assay-based typing. The paper's findings and limits, for the study overall: How much clinical and demographic metadata was included differed by source and by participant, and the metadata was provided uncurated.

Worth noting for this clone: There is no known antigen for this receptor. Per-base quality was not reported, and no clone a single base away is much larger than it.

TCRbeta CDR3 regions were amplified from genomic DNA by means of the immunoSEQ Assay, a bias-controlled multiplex PCR. Per the original workflow: The number of nucleated cells in each sample was estimated from the amplification of reference gene primers within the assay. Sequence reads were collapsed and filtered to measure the absolute abundance of every unique TCRbeta CDR3 rearrangement. For each sample, productive Simpson clonality was calculated as the square root of Simpson's diversity index over productive rearrangements. Sourced from immuneACCESS, this table was stored by TCRdb with only in-frame sequences that have V and J called. A share of the clones is absent; for the studies checked, an unresolved V gene accounts for under half, and the remainder has no known explanation. That table supplies the V and J calls and clone size; D and trimming were determined from the DNA. This sample holds fewer than 200,000 clones; about nine tenths were observed only once. The top ten constitute 4.5% to 5% of the sample.

One collaborating source in Seattle enrolled patients while the patients were actively infected and followed the patients over time throughout the course of disease. The collaborating institutions used their own protocols to collect whole blood in K2EDTA tubes. For TCRbeta analysis, collaborator samples were shipped as frozen whole blood, as isolated PBMCs, or as DNA extracted from either sample type. The TCR was taken from a man between 18 and 35 years old with COVID-19, enrolled during active disease. Sequenced input: peripheral blood.

The CDR3: CASSPRVAGGYEQYF. The DNA is TGTGCCAGCAGCCCCCGGGTAGCGGGGGGCTACGAGCAGTACTTC. The rearrangement joined TRBV9 to TRBJ2-7; the junction holds 10 bases that match TRBD2. CDR1 is given as SGDLS and CDR2 as YYNGEE, both from the germline V gene. V ends up 4 bases short and J 3 bases short, with an unmatched junction base count of 7. Spanning cysteine to phenylalanine, the CDR3 consists of 15 amino acids. Of all the DNA, just the CDR3 is kept, 45 bases in frame from base 1.